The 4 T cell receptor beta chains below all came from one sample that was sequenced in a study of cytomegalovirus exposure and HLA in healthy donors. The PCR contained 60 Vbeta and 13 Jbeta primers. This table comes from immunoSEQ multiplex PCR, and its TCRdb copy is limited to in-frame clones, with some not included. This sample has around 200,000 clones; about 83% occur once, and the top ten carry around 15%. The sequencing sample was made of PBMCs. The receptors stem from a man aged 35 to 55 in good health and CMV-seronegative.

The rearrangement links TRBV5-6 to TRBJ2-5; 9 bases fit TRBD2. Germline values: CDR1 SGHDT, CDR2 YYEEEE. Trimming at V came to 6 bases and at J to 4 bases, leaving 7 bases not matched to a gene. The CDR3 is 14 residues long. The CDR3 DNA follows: TGTGCCAGCACCGTAGCGGGAGCCCCAGAGACCCAGTACTTC. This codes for CASTVAGAPETQYF. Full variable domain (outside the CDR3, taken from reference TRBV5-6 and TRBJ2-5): DAGVTQSPTHLIKTRGQQVTLRCSPKSGHDTVSWYQQALGQGPQFIFQYYEEEERQRGNFPDRFSGHQFPNYSSELNVNALLLGDSALYLCASTVAGAPETQYFGPGTRLLVL.

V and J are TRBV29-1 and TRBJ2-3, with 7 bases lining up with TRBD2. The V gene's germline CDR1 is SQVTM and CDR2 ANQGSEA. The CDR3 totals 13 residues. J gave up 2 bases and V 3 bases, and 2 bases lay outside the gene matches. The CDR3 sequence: CSVDGGFTDTQYF. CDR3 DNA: TGCAGCGTTGACGGGGGGTTCACAGATACGCAGTATTTT.

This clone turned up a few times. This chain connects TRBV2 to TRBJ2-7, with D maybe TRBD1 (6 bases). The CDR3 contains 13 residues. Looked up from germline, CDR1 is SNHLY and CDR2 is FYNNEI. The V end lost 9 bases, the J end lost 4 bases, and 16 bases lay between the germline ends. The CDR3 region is CASVQGNSYEQYF. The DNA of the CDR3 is TGTGCCAGTGTCCAGGGGAATAGTTACGAGCAGTACTTC.

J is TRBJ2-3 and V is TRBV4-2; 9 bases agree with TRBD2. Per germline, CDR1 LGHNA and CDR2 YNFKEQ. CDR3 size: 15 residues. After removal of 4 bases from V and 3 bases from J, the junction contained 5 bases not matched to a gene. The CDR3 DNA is TGTGCCAGCAGCCCTAGAGCGGGAGGTACAGATACGCAGTATTTT. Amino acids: CASSPRAGGTDTQYF.